This TCR beta chain was identified in a study of blood T cell repertoires in COVID-19 (dated by TCRdb to the early 2020s). For the wider study: Collaborator samples came from the United States, Italy and Spain and covered acute and convalescent phases of COVID-19. The material from the prospective study consisted of cDNA or gDNA derived from T cells, B-cell-depleted T cells, or PBMCs. The dataset comprised deeply sampled blood TCRbeta repertoires from subjects exposed to, actively infected with, or recovered from COVID-19. The repertoires were made available in a free public database intended to serve as a resource for research on the immune response to SARS-CoV-2. The samples were drawn from two sources: the first 160 participants of the ongoing ImmuneRACE study, and 950 to 1,500 subjects contributed by 6 global collaborators. The sample metadata nearly always contained a de-identified subject ID, COVID-19 status, age in years and sex. Where available, HLA class I and class II types were obtained from metadata supplied by the sample provider rather than from assay-based typing.

Paper-wide results and their limitations: Clinical and demographic metadata were provided uncurated, with the amount varying by source and participant.

The immunoSEQ Assay, a bias-controlled multiplex PCR, was used to amplify TCRbeta CDR3 regions from genomic DNA. Per the authors' processing: Nucleated cell counts per sample were estimated from amplification of reference gene primers within the assay. To quantify the absolute abundance of each unique TCRbeta CDR3 rearrangement, sequence reads were collapsed and filtered. For each sample, productive Simpson clonality was calculated as the square root of Simpson's diversity index across productive rearrangements. This immuneACCESS table, as held by TCRdb, lists in-frame sequences with V and J called but not all clones. Of the missing ones, under half trace to an unresolved V gene in checked studies; the others have no known cause. That table supplies the V and J calls and clone size; D and trimming were determined from the DNA. This sample holds around 200,000 clones; 65% to 80% were observed only once. The top ten clonotypes cover around 12% of the sample.

In the case of this clone: This receptor's antigen is unknown. Base quality data are lacking; no much larger clone is found one base away.

Whole blood was collected in K2EDTA tubes by collaborating institutions according to the institutions' own protocols. For TCRbeta analysis, collaborators shipped samples in one of three forms: frozen whole blood, isolated PBMCs, or DNA extracted from either of those sample types. The CDR3 runs 18 residues from the cysteine to the phenylalanine. Just the 54-base CDR3 DNA is kept, in frame starting at base 1. Via the germline V gene, CDR1 is MNHEY and CDR2 SVGEGT. Trimming accounts for 5 bases at V and 0 bases at J, while the number of junction bases matched to no gene is 4. The specimen was peripheral blood. The TCR sequence derives from a woman in her forties or fifties with acute or convalescent COVID-19. The rearranged segments are TRBV6-2 or TRBV6-3 and TRBJ2-1; TRBD2 aligns with 16 central bases. In nucleotide form, the sequence is TGTGCCAGCAGTGGAGGGACTAGCGGGAGGGCCTCCTACAATGAGCAGTTCTTC. It codes for CASSGGTSGRASYNEQFF.